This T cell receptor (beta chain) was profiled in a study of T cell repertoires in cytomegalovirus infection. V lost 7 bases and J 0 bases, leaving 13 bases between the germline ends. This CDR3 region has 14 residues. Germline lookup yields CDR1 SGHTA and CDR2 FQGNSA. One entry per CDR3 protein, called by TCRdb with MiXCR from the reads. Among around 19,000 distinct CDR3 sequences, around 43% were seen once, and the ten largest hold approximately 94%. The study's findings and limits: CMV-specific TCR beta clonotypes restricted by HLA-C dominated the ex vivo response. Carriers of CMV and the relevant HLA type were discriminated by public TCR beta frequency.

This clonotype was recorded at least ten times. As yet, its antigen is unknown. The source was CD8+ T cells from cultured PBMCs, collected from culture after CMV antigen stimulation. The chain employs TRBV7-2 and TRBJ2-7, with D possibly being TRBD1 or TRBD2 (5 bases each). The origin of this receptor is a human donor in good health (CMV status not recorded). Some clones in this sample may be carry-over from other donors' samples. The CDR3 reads CASNRDGPSYEQYF. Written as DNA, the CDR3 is TGTGCCAGCAACCGGGACGGTCCCTCCTACGAGCAGTACTTC.